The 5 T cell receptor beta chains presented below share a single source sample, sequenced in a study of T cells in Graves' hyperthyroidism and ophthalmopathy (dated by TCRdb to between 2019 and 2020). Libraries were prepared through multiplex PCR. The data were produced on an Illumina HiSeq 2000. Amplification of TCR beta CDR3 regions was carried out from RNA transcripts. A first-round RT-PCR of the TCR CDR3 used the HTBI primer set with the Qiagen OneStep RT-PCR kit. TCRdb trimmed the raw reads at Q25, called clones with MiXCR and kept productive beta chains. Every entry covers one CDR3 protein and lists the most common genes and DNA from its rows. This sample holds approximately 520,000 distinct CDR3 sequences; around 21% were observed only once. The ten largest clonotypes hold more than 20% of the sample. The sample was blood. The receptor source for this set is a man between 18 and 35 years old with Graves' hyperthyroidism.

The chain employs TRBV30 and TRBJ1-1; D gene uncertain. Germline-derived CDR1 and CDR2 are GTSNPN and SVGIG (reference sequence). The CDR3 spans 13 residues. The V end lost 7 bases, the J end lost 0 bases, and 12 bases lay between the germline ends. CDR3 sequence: CAFFQEMNTEAFF. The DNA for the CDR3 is TGTGCCTTTTTCCAGGAGATGAACACTGAAGCTTTCTTT.

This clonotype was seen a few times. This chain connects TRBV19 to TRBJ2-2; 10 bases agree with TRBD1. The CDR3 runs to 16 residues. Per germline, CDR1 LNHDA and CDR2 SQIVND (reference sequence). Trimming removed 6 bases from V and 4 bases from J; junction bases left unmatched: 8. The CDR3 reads CASSLRQGASTGELFF. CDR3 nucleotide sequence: TGTGCCAGTAGCCTACGACAGGGGGCTAGCACCGGGGAGCTGTTTTTT.

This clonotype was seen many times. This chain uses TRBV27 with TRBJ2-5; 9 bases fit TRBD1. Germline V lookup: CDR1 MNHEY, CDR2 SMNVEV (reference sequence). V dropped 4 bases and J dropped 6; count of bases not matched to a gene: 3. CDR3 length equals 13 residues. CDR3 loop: CASSYGTGKTQYF. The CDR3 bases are TGTGCCAGCAGTTACGGGACAGGGAAGACCCAGTACTTC.

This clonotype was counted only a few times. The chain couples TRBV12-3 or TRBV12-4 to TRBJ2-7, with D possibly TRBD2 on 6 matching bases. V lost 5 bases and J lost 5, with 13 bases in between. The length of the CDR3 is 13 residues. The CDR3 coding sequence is TGTGCCAGCAGTCCGACTAGACGGGACGAGCAGTACTTC. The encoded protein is CASSPTRRDEQYF.

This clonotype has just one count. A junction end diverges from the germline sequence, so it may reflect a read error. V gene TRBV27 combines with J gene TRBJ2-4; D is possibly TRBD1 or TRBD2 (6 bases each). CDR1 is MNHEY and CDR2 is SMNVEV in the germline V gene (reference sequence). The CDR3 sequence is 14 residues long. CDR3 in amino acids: CASSRGPEKNTQYF. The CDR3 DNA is TGTGCCAGCAGTCGGGGGCCAGAGAAAAACACTCAGTACTTC.